This T cell receptor beta chain was obtained from a study of cytomegalovirus exposure and HLA in healthy donors. Overall study results and limits: Among TCR sequences, most were rare, though some public TCRs appeared in many donors.

TCRdb keeps only in-frame clones here, not all; method: immunoSEQ multiplex PCR. The sample contains 70,000 or so clones, around 94% of which appear only once. Remarks on this clone: Antigen: not known.

This CDR3 is built from 13 residues. The V end lost 6 bases, the J end lost 6 bases, and 14 bases lay between the germline ends. Germline V gene sequence: CDR1 SNHLY, CDR2 FYNNEI. The receptor was isolated from a man younger than 35 in good health and CMV-seropositive. Sequencing was carried out using PBMCs. V and J are TRBV2 and TRBJ1-2, with unresolved D. Here the CDR3 reads CASRVLADNGYTF. Written as DNA, the CDR3 is TGTGCCAGCAGAGTCCTGGCAGATAATGGCTACACCTTC.